The subject of this entry is one TCR beta chain. This entry is derived from a study of cytomegalovirus exposure and HLA in healthy donors. On the study more broadly: Both the approximately 130 validation repertoires and the 600 to 750 first-cohort repertoires used the same platform, as reported by a later analysis.

Sequenced by immunoSEQ multiplex PCR; TCRdb stores in-frame clones only, minus some. Of around 400,000 clones listed, 70% to 90% are singletons. The sequenced sample consisted of PBMCs. This TCR was sampled from a woman under 30 in good health and CMV-seronegative.

The CDR3 bases are TGCGCCAGCAGCTCCGGGACAGCTAATAATGAAAAACTGTTTTTT. This encodes CASSSGTANNEKLFF. The chain uses TRBV5-1 and TRBJ1-4; 7 positions agree with TRBD1. The CDR3 runs 15 residues. Losses at the gene ends were 3 bases for V and 4 bases for J; bases not matched to a gene: 6. Germline CDR1 reads SGHRS; CDR2 reads YFSETQ. The whole variable domain, filled in from reference TRBV5-1 and TRBJ1-4, reads KAGVTQTPRYLIKTRGQQVTLSCSPISGHRSVSWYQQTPGQGLQFLFEYFSETQRNKGNFPGRFSGRQFSNSRSEMNVSTLELGDSALYLCASSSGTANNEKLFFGSGTQLSVL.